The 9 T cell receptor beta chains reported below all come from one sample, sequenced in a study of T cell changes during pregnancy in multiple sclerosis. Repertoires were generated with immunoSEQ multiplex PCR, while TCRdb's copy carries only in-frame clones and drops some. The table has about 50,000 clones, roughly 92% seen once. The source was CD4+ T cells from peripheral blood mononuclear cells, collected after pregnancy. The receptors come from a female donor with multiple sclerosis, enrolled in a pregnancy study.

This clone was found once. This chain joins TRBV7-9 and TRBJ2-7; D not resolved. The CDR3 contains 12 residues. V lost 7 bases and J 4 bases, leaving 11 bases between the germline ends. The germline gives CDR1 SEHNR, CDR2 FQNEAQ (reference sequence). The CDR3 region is CASIGTTYEQYF. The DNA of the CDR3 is TGTGCCAGCATCGGCACTACTTACGAGCAGTACTTC. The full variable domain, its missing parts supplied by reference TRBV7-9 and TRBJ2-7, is DTGVSQNPRHKITKRGQNVTFRCDPISEHNRLYWYRQTLGQGPEFLTYFQNEAQLEKSRLLSDRFSAERPKGSFSTLEIQRTEQGDSAMYLCASIGTTYEQYFGPGTRLTVT.

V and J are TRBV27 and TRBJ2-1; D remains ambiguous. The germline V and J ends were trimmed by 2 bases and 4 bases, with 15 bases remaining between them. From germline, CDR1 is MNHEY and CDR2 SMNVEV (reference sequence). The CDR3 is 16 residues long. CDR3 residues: CASSLRLWAIYNEQFF. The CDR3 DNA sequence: TGTGCCAGCAGTTTACGATTATGGGCAATTTACAATGAGCAGTTCTTC.

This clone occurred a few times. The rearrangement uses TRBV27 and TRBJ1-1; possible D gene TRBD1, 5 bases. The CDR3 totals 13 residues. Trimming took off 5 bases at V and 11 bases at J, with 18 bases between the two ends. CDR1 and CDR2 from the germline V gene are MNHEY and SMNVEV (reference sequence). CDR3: CASSPIAGGWAFF. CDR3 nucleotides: TGTGCCAGCAGTCCTATAGCCGGGGGGTGGGCTTTCTTT.

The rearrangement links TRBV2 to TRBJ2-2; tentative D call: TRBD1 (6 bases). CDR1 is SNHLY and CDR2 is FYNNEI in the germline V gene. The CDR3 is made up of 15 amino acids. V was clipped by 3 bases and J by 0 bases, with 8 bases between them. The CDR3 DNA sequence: TGTGCCAGCAGTGAGGGGGCAACGAACACCGGGGAGCTGTTTTTT. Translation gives CASSEGATNTGELFF. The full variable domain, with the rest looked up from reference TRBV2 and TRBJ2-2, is EPEVTQTPSHQVTQMGQEVILRCVPISNHLYFYWYRQILGQKVEFLVSFYNNEISEKSEIFDDQFSVERPDGSNFTLKIRSTKLEDSAMYFCASSEGATNTGELFFGEGSRLTVL.

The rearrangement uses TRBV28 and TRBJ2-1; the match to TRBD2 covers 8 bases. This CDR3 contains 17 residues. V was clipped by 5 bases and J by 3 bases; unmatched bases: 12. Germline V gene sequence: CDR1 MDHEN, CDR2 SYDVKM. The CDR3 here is CASSSLVSGSLYNEQFF. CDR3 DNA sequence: TGTGCCAGCAGTAGCCTAGTGAGCGGGAGCCTCTACAATGAGCAGTTCTTC. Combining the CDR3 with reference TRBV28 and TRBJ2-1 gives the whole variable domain DVKVTQSSRYLVKRTGEKVFLECVQDMDHENMFWYRQDPGLGLRLIYFSYDVKMKEKGDIPEGYSVSREKKERFSLILESASTNQTSMYLCASSSLVSGSLYNEQFFGPGTRLTVL.

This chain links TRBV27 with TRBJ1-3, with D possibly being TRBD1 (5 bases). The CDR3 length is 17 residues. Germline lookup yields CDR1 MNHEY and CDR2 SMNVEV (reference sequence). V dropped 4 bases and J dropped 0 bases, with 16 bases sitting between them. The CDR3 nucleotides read TGTGCCAGCAGTTCGGGGGAGGGTCCCCACTCTGGAAACACCATATATTTT. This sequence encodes CASSSGEGPHSGNTIYF.

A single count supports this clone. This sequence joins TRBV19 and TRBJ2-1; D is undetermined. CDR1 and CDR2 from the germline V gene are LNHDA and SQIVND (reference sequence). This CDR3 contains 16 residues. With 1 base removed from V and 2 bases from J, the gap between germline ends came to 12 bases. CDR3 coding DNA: TGTGCCAGTAGTATAGTCATGCAGGTTCCCTACAATGAGCAGTTCTTC. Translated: CASSIVMQVPYNEQFF.

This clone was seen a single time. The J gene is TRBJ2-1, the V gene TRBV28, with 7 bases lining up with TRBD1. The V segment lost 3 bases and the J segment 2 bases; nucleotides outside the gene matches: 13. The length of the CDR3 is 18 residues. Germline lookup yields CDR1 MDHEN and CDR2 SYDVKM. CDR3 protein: CASSFKALLQGPYNEQFF. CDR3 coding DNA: TGTGCCAGCAGTTTTAAGGCCCTTCTACAGGGGCCCTACAATGAGCAGTTCTTC.

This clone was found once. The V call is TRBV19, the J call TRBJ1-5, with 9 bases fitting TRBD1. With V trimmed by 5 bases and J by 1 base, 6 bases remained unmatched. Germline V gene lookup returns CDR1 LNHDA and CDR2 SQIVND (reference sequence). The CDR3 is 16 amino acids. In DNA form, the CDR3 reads TGTGCCAGTAGTCCTGGGACAGGGAGAAGCAATCAGCCCCAGCATTTT. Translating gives CASSPGTGRSNQPQHF.